This T cell receptor (beta chain) was captured in a study of blood T cells in healthy people across ages. V lost 4 bases and J 6 bases, leaving 7 bases between the germline ends. CDR1 and CDR2 from the germline V gene are SGHDN and FVKESK. This CDR3 is 11 amino acids long. Primed by a sample-barcoded 5' primer and a J-beta primer mix, a second PCR proceeded for about 7 to 12 cycles. MiXCR, applied by TCRdb to the 5' RACE reads, yields one record per CDR3 protein. The sample includes fewer than 700,000 distinct CDR3 sequences, more than 45% of them seen just once. Sequencing input: blood. This chain connects TRBV14 to TRBJ2-7; D is unclear. This TCR came from a man at least 80 years old in good health. CDR3 loop: CASSRWSEQYF. The CDR3 DNA reads as TGTGCCAGCAGCCGGTGGAGCGAGCAGTACTTC.